This TCR beta chain emerged from a study of blood T cell repertoires in COVID-19 (dated by TCRdb to about 2020). Regarding the study in general: Collaborator samples came from the United States, Italy and Spain and covered acute and convalescent phases of COVID-19. The prospective study material was composed of cDNA or gDNA derived from T cells, B-cell-depleted T cells, or PBMCs. Deeply sampled blood TCRbeta repertoires from subjects exposed to, actively infected with, or recovered from COVID-19 were included in the dataset. The repertoires were made available in a free public database intended to serve as a resource for research on the immune response to SARS-CoV-2. Samples were obtained from the ongoing ImmuneRACE study (first 160 participants) and from about 1,300 subjects provided by 6 global collaborators. The sample metadata nearly always contained a de-identified subject ID, COVID-19 status, age in years and sex. HLA class I and class II types, where available, came from metadata supplied by the sample provider rather than from assay-based typing. Points the paper makes about the study in general: How much clinical and demographic metadata was included differed by source and by participant, and the metadata was provided uncurated.

The immunoSEQ Assay, a bias-controlled multiplex PCR, was used to amplify TCRbeta CDR3 regions from genomic DNA. As for the original processing: Within the assay, amplification of reference gene primers was used to estimate how many nucleated cells each sample contained. To quantify the absolute abundance of each unique TCRbeta CDR3 rearrangement, sequence reads were collapsed and filtered. For each sample, productive Simpson clonality was calculated as the square root of Simpson's diversity index across productive rearrangements. This is the immuneACCESS table as TCRdb keeps it, with only in-frame sequences that have V and J called. A part of the clones is gone; compared with another copy, unresolved V genes explain less than half, and the rest is unexplained. D and trimming come from the DNA, and the V and J calls and clone size come from that table. The sample table lists approximately 180,000 clones, around nine tenths of them with a count of one. Of the sample, approximately 4% is held by the ten largest clones.

Deletion took 4 bases off V and 4 bases off J, with a span of 10 bases between the germline ends. The CDR3 numbers 13 residues from cysteine through phenylalanine. Of the read, only the CDR3 DNA is kept; its 39 bases are in frame from base 1. In the germline V gene (reference sequence), CDR1 corresponds to LNHDA and CDR2 to SQIVND. The collaborating institutions used their own protocols to collect whole blood in K2EDTA tubes. For TCRbeta analysis, collaborator samples were shipped as frozen whole blood, as isolated PBMCs, or as DNA extracted from either sample type. This clone was detected once. Its recognized antigen is unknown. Per-base quality was not reported, and no clone a single base away is much larger than it.

The V and J segments used are TRBV19 and TRBJ1-1; no confident D gene assignment can be made. This receptor was identified in a human donor in a cohort sampled during active COVID-19. Sample: peripheral blood. CDR3 loop: CASSKEAGTEAFF. The nucleotide sequence reads as follows: TGTGCCAGTAGTAAGGAAGCAGGCACTGAAGCTTTCTTT. With the rest looked up from the reference TRBV19 and TRBJ1-1 genes rather than sequenced, the full variable domain is DGGITQSPKYLFRKEGQNVTLSCEQNLNHDAMYWYRQDPGQGLRLIYYSQIVNDFQKGDIAEGYSVSREKKESFPLTVTSAQKNPTAFYLCASSKEAGTEAFFGQGTRLTVV.